This T cell receptor (beta chain) was recorded in a study of blood T cell repertoires in COVID-19 (dated by TCRdb to 2018 to 2021). About the study as a whole: The collaborator samples originated in the United States, Italy and Spain and spanned the acute and convalescent phases of COVID-19. The prospective study material was composed of cDNA or gDNA derived from T cells, B-cell-depleted T cells, or PBMCs. Subjects who had been exposed to COVID-19, were actively infected with it, or had recovered from it provided the deeply sampled blood TCRbeta repertoires that made up the dataset. The repertoires were released in a freely available public database intended as a resource for research on the immune response to SARS-CoV-2. The samples were drawn from two sources: the first 160 participants of the ongoing ImmuneRACE study, and 1,200 or so subjects contributed by 6 global collaborators. Sample metadata almost always included a de-identified subject ID, COVID-19 status, age in years and sex. HLA class I and class II types, where available, came from metadata supplied by the sample provider rather than from assay-based typing. Results the study describes overall, beyond this receptor: The amount of clinical and demographic metadata varied by source and participant and was provided uncurated.

The immunoSEQ Assay, a bias-controlled multiplex PCR, was used to amplify TCRbeta CDR3 regions from genomic DNA. In the original analysis: Within the assay, amplification of reference gene primers was used to estimate how many nucleated cells each sample contained. To quantify the absolute abundance of each unique TCRbeta CDR3 rearrangement, sequence reads were collapsed and filtered. For each sample, productive Simpson clonality was calculated by taking the square root of Simpson's diversity index across productive rearrangements. The table was pulled from immuneACCESS by TCRdb, which kept in-frame rearrangements only. Such tables lose some clones; where checked, under half of the loss comes from unresolved V genes, and the rest has no known cause. The D gene and trimming were derived from the DNA, and the V and J assignments and clone size from that table. This sample gives about 76,000 clones in total; more than 75% of them show up just once. The ten largest clonotypes hold less than 15% of the sample.

Each collaborating institution followed its own protocols to collect whole blood in K2EDTA tubes. For TCRbeta analysis, collaborators shipped samples in one of three forms: frozen whole blood, isolated PBMCs, or DNA extracted from either of those sample types. A word on this clone: Its antigen has not been determined. Base quality data are lacking; no much larger clone is found one base away.

The junction carries 8 bases between V and J, which are trimmed by 7 bases and 5 bases respectively. The CDR3 spans 11 residues, from the cysteine through the phenylalanine. The entry retains the CDR3 DNA only, 33 bases that are in frame from base 1. CDR1 and CDR2 (MDHEN, SYDVKM) derive from the germline V gene. The rearrangement joined TRBV28 to TRBJ2-5; a tentative D call is TRBD2 (5 bases match). Sequenced input: peripheral blood. The sequence derives from a human donor in a cohort sampled during active COVID-19. The CDR3 region: CASTRRETQYF. The nucleotide sequence is TGTGCCAGCACCCGGAGGGAGACCCAGTACTTC.